The rows below give T cell receptor beta chains drawn from one sample of a study of cytomegalovirus exposure and HLA in healthy donors. Here immunoSEQ multiplex PCR was the method, and the copy in TCRdb shows in-frame clones only, minus some. The sample includes some 130,000 clones, roughly 65% of them seen just once. The material sequenced was PBMCs. The receptors come from a man aged 40-49 years in good health and CMV-seropositive. CDR3s include the opening cysteine and the closing phenylalanine or tryptophan. A D gene is named only where the DNA matches it firmly. Size is omitted from some rows. Given values are once, few, many or a class for expanded clones.

clone size: once; CDR3 length: 15; J gene: TRBJ2-7; V gene: TRBV9; D gene: .; CDR3 DNA: TGTGCCAGCAGCGAGGCGACGGGGAGAGCCGTCGAGCAGTACTTC; CDR3 protein: CASSEATGRAVEQYF
clone size: .; CDR3 length: 16; J gene: TRBJ1-3; V gene: TRBV15; D gene: .; CDR3 DNA: TGTGCCACCAGCAGAGATCTACAGAGCTCTGGAAACACCATATATTTT; CDR3 protein: CATSRDLQSSGNTIYF
clone size: .; CDR3 length: 16; J gene: TRBJ1-2; V gene: TRBV16; D gene: .; CDR3 DNA: TGTGCCAGCAGCCAAATCGGACGGCAGGGTAACTATGGCTACACCTTC; CDR3 protein: CASSQIGRQGNYGYTF
clone size: .; CDR3 length: 14; J gene: TRBJ1-5; V gene: TRBV19; D gene: TRBD1; CDR3 DNA: TGTGCCAGTAGTGCCGACAGGGGGGATCAGCCCCAGCATTTT; CDR3 protein: CASSADRGDQPQHF
clone size: .; CDR3 length: 15; J gene: TRBJ2-7; V gene: TRBV6-1; D gene: TRBD1; CDR3 DNA: TGTGCCAGCAGTGTGGGGACAGGGGTCTCCTACGAGCAGTACTTC; CDR3 protein: CASSVGTGVSYEQYF
clone size: large; CDR3 length: 15; J gene: TRBJ1-1; V gene: TRBV1; D gene: .; CDR3 DNA: TGCACCAGCAGCCACCGGGACAGGGGGAACACTGAAGCTTTCTTT; CDR3 protein: CTSSHRDRGNTEAFF
clone size: once; CDR3 length: 15; J gene: TRBJ2-3; V gene: TRBV5-4; D gene: TRBD2; CDR3 DNA: TGTGCCAGCAGCTTACCACTAGCGGGAGGGCATACGCAGTATTTT; CDR3 protein: CASSLPLAGGHTQYF
clone size: .; CDR3 length: 14; J gene: TRBJ1-6; V gene: TRBV6-6; D gene: .; CDR3 DNA: TGTGCCAGCAGCTCGGATCAAAGGAGTTCACCCCTCCACTTT; CDR3 protein: CASSSDQRSSPLHF
clone size: few; CDR3 length: 15; J gene: TRBJ2-3; V gene: TRBV19; D gene: TRBD2; CDR3 DNA: TGTGCCAGTAGCCTAGAGGGGACTAGCGGGGATACGCAGTATTTT; CDR3 protein: CASSLEGTSGDTQYF
clone size: .; CDR3 length: 15; J gene: TRBJ2-3; V gene: TRBV7-9; D gene: .; CDR3 DNA: TGTGCCAGCAGCTTACCCCAAGGACAAGGAGATACGCAGTATTTT; CDR3 protein: CASSLPQGQGDTQYF
clone size: .; CDR3 length: 12; J gene: TRBJ1-1; V gene: TRBV29-1; D gene: .; CDR3 DNA: TGCAGCGCGAAGGGACTTGGCACTGAAGCTTTCTTT; CDR3 protein: CSAKGLGTEAFF
clone size: few; CDR3 length: 17; J gene: TRBJ1-1; V gene: TRBV18; D gene: TRBD1; CDR3 DNA: TGTGCCAGCTCACCAGGACAGGGGGCGGGGATGGACACTGAAGCTTTCTTT; CDR3 protein: CASSPGQGAGMDTEAFF
clone size: .; CDR3 length: 16; J gene: TRBJ2-1; V gene: TRBV29-1; D gene: TRBD2; CDR3 DNA: TGCAGCGTTGAAATCCCTAGCGGGGGCCCCTACAATGAGCAGTTCTTC; CDR3 protein: CSVEIPSGGPYNEQFF
clone size: .; CDR3 length: 14; J gene: TRBJ2-7; V gene: TRBV6-5; D gene: .; CDR3 DNA: TGTGCCAGCAGTTACGGGCCGAGTACCTACGAGCAGTACTTC; CDR3 protein: CASSYGPSTYEQYF
clone size: .; CDR3 length: 14; J gene: TRBJ2-1; V gene: TRBV6-5; D gene: .; CDR3 DNA: TGTGCCAGCAGTTACGCCGGGAGCTTCGATGAGCAGTTCTTC; CDR3 protein: CASSYAGSFDEQFF
clone size: .; CDR3 length: 18; J gene: TRBJ2-2; V gene: TRBV11-3; D gene: TRBD2; CDR3 DNA: TGTGCCAGCAGCCCCAGGACTAGCGGGAGGCCTTCCTCCGGGGAGCTGTTTTTT; CDR3 protein: CASSPRTSGRPSSGELFF
clone size: .; CDR3 length: 13; J gene: TRBJ1-4; V gene: TRBV29-1; D gene: .; CDR3 DNA: TGCAGCGCTCCCGGGAACACTAATGAAAAACTGTTTTTT; CDR3 protein: CSAPGNTNEKLFF
clone size: .; CDR3 length: 14; J gene: TRBJ1-2; V gene: TRBV18; D gene: TRBD1; CDR3 DNA: TGTGCCAGCTGGTCTGGACAGGGGGCGAATGGCTACACCTTC; CDR3 protein: CASWSGQGANGYTF
clone size: .; CDR3 length: 12; J gene: TRBJ2-7; V gene: TRBV5-1; D gene: .; CDR3 DNA: TGCGCCAGCAGAAGGGACAACTACGAGCAGTACTTC; CDR3 protein: CASRRDNYEQYF
clone size: .; CDR3 length: 16; J gene: TRBJ2-3; V gene: TRBV6-4; D gene: TRBD2; CDR3 DNA: TGTGCCAGCAGTGACTTTGGCGGGGGGCGCACAGATACGCAGTATTTT; CDR3 protein: CASSDFGGGRTDTQYF
clone size: .; CDR3 length: 15; J gene: TRBJ2-4; V gene: TRBV6-6; D gene: TRBD2; CDR3 DNA: TGTGCCAGCAGTTACTCGGGTACTAGCGGGATAAGCCAGTACTTC; CDR3 protein: CASSYSGTSGISQYF
clone size: few; CDR3 length: 12; J gene: TRBJ1-2; V gene: TRBV7-2; D gene: .; CDR3 DNA: TGTGCCAGCAGCTTTTCTGGGGCTGGCTACACCTTC; CDR3 protein: CASSFSGAGYTF
clone size: few; CDR3 length: 12; J gene: TRBJ2-7; V gene: TRBV6-1; D gene: TRBD1; CDR3 DNA: TGTGCCAGCAGGGACAGGGGTTACGAGCAGTACTTC; CDR3 protein: CASRDRGYEQYF
clone size: few; CDR3 length: 15; J gene: TRBJ1-1; V gene: TRBV2; D gene: TRBD1; CDR3 DNA: TGTGCCAGCAGGCGAACGGGACAGGGGAACACTGAAGCTTTCTTT; CDR3 protein: CASRRTGQGNTEAFF
clone size: .; CDR3 length: 17; J gene: TRBJ2-3; V gene: TRBV27; D gene: TRBD2; CDR3 DNA: TGTGCCAGCAGTCCGCCAGGGACTAGCGGGAGATCGGATACGCAGTATTTT; CDR3 protein: CASSPPGTSGRSDTQYF
clone size: once; CDR3 length: 14; J gene: TRBJ1-2; V gene: TRBV2; D gene: TRBD1; CDR3 DNA: TGTGCCAGCTTTTTTGGGACAGGGGTTTATGGCTACACCTTC; CDR3 protein: CASFFGTGVYGYTF
clone size: .; CDR3 length: 15; J gene: TRBJ2-7; V gene: TRBV5-1; D gene: TRBD1; CDR3 DNA: TGCGCCAGCAGCTTGGTAGGGACAGGGTCCCACGAGCAGTACTTC; CDR3 protein: CASSLVGTGSHEQYF
clone size: .; CDR3 length: 13; J gene: TRBJ1-1; V gene: TRBV11-2; D gene: .; CDR3 DNA: TGTGCCAGCAGCTTGGGAGAGAGTACTGAAGCTTTCTTT; CDR3 protein: CASSLGESTEAFF
clone size: .; CDR3 length: 13; J gene: TRBJ1-1; V gene: TRBV10-2; D gene: .; CDR3 DNA: TGCGCCAGCAGTGAGTCTAGAGGCACTGAAGCTTTCTTT; CDR3 protein: CASSESRGTEAFF
clone size: once; CDR3 length: 14; J gene: TRBJ1-5; V gene: TRBV28; D gene: .; CDR3 DNA: TGTGCCACCCGACAGCATTATAGCAATCAGCCCCAGCATTTT; CDR3 protein: CATRQHYSNQPQHF
clone size: few; CDR3 length: 13; J gene: TRBJ1-2; V gene: TRBV19; D gene: TRBD1; CDR3 DNA: TGTGCCAGTAGTTCGGGGACAGGGATCGGCTACACCTTC; CDR3 protein: CASSSGTGIGYTF
clone size: .; CDR3 length: 13; J gene: TRBJ2-7; V gene: TRBV28; D gene: .; CDR3 DNA: TGTGCCAGCAACACAGGGGGGGACTACGAGCAGTACTTC; CDR3 protein: CASNTGGDYEQYF
clone size: few; CDR3 length: 13; J gene: TRBJ2-5; V gene: TRBV18; D gene: .; CDR3 DNA: TGTGCCAGCTCACCAAGCGGGCAAGAGACCCAGTACTTC; CDR3 protein: CASSPSGQETQYF
clone size: .; CDR3 length: 16; J gene: TRBJ2-7; V gene: TRBV6-5; D gene: .; CDR3 DNA: TGTGCCAGCAGTTACTCGATTTCCGGCGGCTCCTACGAGCAGTACTTC; CDR3 protein: CASSYSISGGSYEQYF
clone size: .; CDR3 length: 14; J gene: TRBJ2-5; V gene: TRBV5-4; D gene: .; CDR3 DNA: TGTGCCAGCAGCTTGGCTGGCGGCCAAGAGACCCAGTACTTC; CDR3 protein: CASSLAGGQETQYF
clone size: few; CDR3 length: 15; J gene: TRBJ2-3; V gene: TRBV11-2; D gene: .; CDR3 DNA: TGTGCCAGCAGCTTAGTCGGATTGGCCCTAGGTACGCAGTATTTT; CDR3 protein: CASSLVGLALGTQYF
clone size: once; CDR3 length: 15; J gene: TRBJ2-2; V gene: TRBV27; D gene: .; CDR3 DNA: TGTGCCAGCAGTTTATCTTCAGGGGTGGCCGGGGAGCTGTTTTTT; CDR3 protein: CASSLSSGVAGELFF
clone size: few; CDR3 length: 14; J gene: TRBJ1-5; V gene: TRBV7-2; D gene: .; CDR3 DNA: TGTGCCAGCAGCCAGGACAGTAGCAATCAGCCCCAGCATTTT; CDR3 protein: CASSQDSSNQPQHF
clone size: .; CDR3 length: 16; J gene: TRBJ2-7; V gene: TRBV4-1; D gene: TRBD1; CDR3 DNA: TGCGCCAGCAGCCAAACACTAGACAGGGGGCAGAGAGAGCAGTACTTC; CDR3 protein: CASSQTLDRGQREQYF
clone size: .; CDR3 length: 12; J gene: TRBJ1-2; V gene: TRBV2; D gene: .; CDR3 DNA: TGTGCCAGCAGTGAACCTGGAGATGGCTACACCTTC; CDR3 protein: CASSEPGDGYTF
clone size: few; CDR3 length: 14; J gene: TRBJ1-3; V gene: TRBV6-5; D gene: .; CDR3 DNA: TGTGCCAGCACCGCTCGGGGGACTGGAAACACCATATATTTT; CDR3 protein: CASTARGTGNTIYF
clone size: few; CDR3 length: 14; J gene: TRBJ1-4; V gene: TRBV7-9; D gene: .; CDR3 DNA: TGTGCCAGCAGTCAAATGGGGGAGGGCGAAAAACTGTTTTTT; CDR3 protein: CASSQMGEGEKLFF
clone size: few; CDR3 length: 14; J gene: TRBJ2-7; V gene: TRBV18; D gene: .; CDR3 DNA: TGTGCCAGCTCACCACCGAGAAGCTCCTACGAGCAGTACTTC; CDR3 protein: CASSPPRSSYEQYF
clone size: .; CDR3 length: 14; J gene: TRBJ2-3; V gene: TRBV5-4; D gene: TRBD2; CDR3 DNA: TGTGCCAGCAGCTTCGGACTAGCCTCAGATACGCAGTATTTT; CDR3 protein: CASSFGLASDTQYF
clone size: .; CDR3 length: 14; J gene: TRBJ2-5; V gene: TRBV9; D gene: .; CDR3 DNA: TGTGCCAGCAGCGTAGGCCAGGGCCAAGAGACCCAGTACTTC; CDR3 protein: CASSVGQGQETQYF
clone size: .; CDR3 length: 16; J gene: TRBJ2-7; V gene: TRBV7-9; D gene: TRBD1; CDR3 DNA: TGTGCCAGCAGTTTAACAGGGGGCGGATCGATCTACGAGCAGTACTTC; CDR3 protein: CASSLTGGGSIYEQYF
clone size: .; CDR3 length: 15; J gene: TRBJ2-1; V gene: TRBV2; D gene: TRBD1; CDR3 DNA: TGTGCCAGCAGACCCCGGGACAGATCCTACAATGAGCAGTTCTTC; CDR3 protein: CASRPRDRSYNEQFF
clone size: .; CDR3 length: 16; J gene: TRBJ1-1; V gene: TRBV7-9; D gene: TRBD1; CDR3 DNA: TGTGCCAGCAGCTTACGGGGACAGGGCGAGAACACTGAAGCTTTCTTT; CDR3 protein: CASSLRGQGENTEAFF
clone size: .; CDR3 length: 14; J gene: TRBJ1-2; V gene: TRBV5-8; D gene: TRBD1; CDR3 DNA: TGTGCCAGCAGCTTCGACAGGGCAACCTATGGCTACACCTTC; CDR3 protein: CASSFDRATYGYTF
clone size: .; CDR3 length: 13; J gene: TRBJ2-7; V gene: TRBV7-2; D gene: TRBD2; CDR3 DNA: TGTGCCAGCAGCCCCCTGACTAGCGGGAGACCGTACTTC; CDR3 protein: CASSPLTSGRPYF
clone size: .; CDR3 length: 16; J gene: TRBJ2-1; V gene: TRBV5-1; D gene: TRBD1; CDR3 DNA: TGCGCCAGCAGGCAGGTTACAGGGGGTAAGGACAATGAGCAGTTCTTC; CDR3 protein: CASRQVTGGKDNEQFF
clone size: .; CDR3 length: 13; J gene: TRBJ2-1; V gene: TRBV15; D gene: .; CDR3 DNA: TGTGCCACCAGCAGGACTAACTACAATGAGCAGTTCTTC; CDR3 protein: CATSRTNYNEQFF
clone size: .; CDR3 length: 15; J gene: TRBJ1-5; V gene: TRBV27; D gene: .; CDR3 DNA: TGTGCCAGCAGTCCCCGCGGGAGGCTCAATCAGCCCCAGCATTTT; CDR3 protein: CASSPRGRLNQPQHF